A single sample is the source of the 15 T cell receptor beta chains below, sequenced in a study of cytomegalovirus exposure and HLA in healthy donors. The study ran its PCR with 60 Vbeta and 13 Jbeta primers. Sequenced by immunoSEQ multiplex PCR; TCRdb stores in-frame clones only, minus some. This sample's table has under 200,000 clones. The sample taken for sequencing was PBMCs. All receptors come from a man younger than 45 in good health and CMV-seronegative.

The chain joins TRBV27 to TRBJ1-1; the D gene is possibly TRBD1 (5 bases). Deletions cut 6 bases from V and 6 bases from J, with 8 bases between. In germline, CDR1 is MNHEY, CDR2 SMNVEV (reference sequence). The CDR3 extends over 11 amino acids. For the CDR3, the DNA is TGTGCCAGCAGGCGGGGCGCTGAAGCTTTCTTT. Translating it yields CASRRGAEAFF.

Of note for this clone: The same CDR3 is also encoded by other DNA sequences in this sample. The rearrangement links TRBV30 to TRBJ2-2; 9 positions match TRBD2. The length of the CDR3 is 15 residues. Germline V gene data show CDR1 as GTSNPN and CDR2 as SVGIG (reference sequence). J was trimmed by 5 bases and V by 4 bases; bases with no gene match: 8. CDR3 DNA sequence: TGTGCCTGGACCATGGGACTAGCCGGGACCGGGGAGCTGTTTTTT. Amino acids: CAWTMGLAGTGELFF.

The gene calls are TRBV5-1 and TRBJ2-7; D remains ambiguous. The CDR3 totals 12 residues. The germline V gene has CDR1 SGHRS and CDR2 YFSETQ. V was trimmed by 2 bases and J by 3 bases, leaving 6 bases between them. The CDR3 nucleotides read TGCGCCAGCAGCTTAGACTTCTACGAGCAGTACTTC. This sequence encodes CASSLDFYEQYF.

V usage is TRBV7-9 and J usage is TRBJ1-4; 7 positions match TRBD1. Germline CDR1 is SEHNR and CDR2 is FQNEAQ (reference sequence). This CDR3 comprises 17 residues. The junction had 11 bases not matched to a gene; V was cut back by 4 bases and J by 3 bases. CDR3 region: CASSSVLLDRSNEKLFF. The CDR3 nucleotides read TGTGCCAGCAGCTCCGTTCTTTTGGACAGGTCTAATGAAAAACTGTTTTTT.

The chain combines TRBV7-2 with TRBJ1-2, with D possibly matching TRBD1 (6 bases). The V gene lost 5 bases and the J gene lost 1 base, with 11 bases spanning the gap. Germline values: CDR1 SGHTA, CDR2 FQGNSA. The CDR3 has 14 amino acids. The CDR3 spells CASSPGTRNYGYTF. The CDR3 coding sequence is TGTGCCAGCAGCCCCGGGACACGTAACTATGGCTACACCTTC.

The V and J genes are TRBV2 and TRBJ2-7; the match to TRBD2 covers 8 bases. The CDR3 is made up of 14 amino acids. CDR1 and CDR2 from the germline V gene are SNHLY and FYNNEI. The ends lost 6 bases at V and 5 bases at J; junction bases unmatched: 9. Here the CDR3 reads CASSPAGGNDEQYF. Here the CDR3 DNA reads TGTGCCAGCAGCCCCGCGGGGGGCAACGACGAGCAGTACTTC.

This chain joins TRBV5-1 and TRBJ1-5; perhaps TRBD1 as D (5 bases). Trimming shortened V by 0 bases and J by 4 bases, and 8 bases separated the two germline ends. CDR1 and CDR2 from the germline V gene are SGHRS and YFSETQ. The CDR3 loop spans 14 amino acids. The CDR3 DNA reads as TGCGCCAGCAGCTTGGACAGGAATAATCAGCCCCAGCATTTT. Amino acids: CASSLDRNNQPQHF.

This chain uses TRBV9 with TRBJ2-6, with TRBD1 as a possible D gene (6 bases). This CDR3 region has 13 residues. V was trimmed by 0 bases and J by 11 bases, leaving 9 bases between them. Germline V gene sequence: CDR1 SGDLS, CDR2 YYNGEE. CDR3 in amino acids: CASSVDRVDVLTF. The CDR3 coding sequence is TGTGCCAGCAGCGTAGACAGGGTGGACGTCCTGACTTTC.

The chain has TRBV6-5 and TRBJ1-6, with D tentatively TRBD1 (6 bases). The CDR3 contains 14 residues. Per germline, CDR1 MNHEY and CDR2 SVGAGI. The V end lost 6 bases, the J end lost 7 bases, and 13 bases lay between the germline ends. The CDR3 nucleotides are TGTGCCAGCAGCCCAACCGGACAGAATTCACCCCTCCACTTT. This codes for CASSPTGQNSPLHF.

V and J are TRBV30 and TRBJ1-2; D unclear. Trimming pared 4 bases from V and 2 bases from J, leaving 17 bases between. Germline CDR1 is GTSNPN and CDR2 is SVGIG (reference sequence). There are 15 residues in the CDR3. Here the CDR3 DNA reads TGTGCCTGGAAATCCGGGGTCTTTACAAACTATGGCTACACCTTC. As protein: CAWKSGVFTNYGYTF. Variable domain in full (rest from reference TRBV30 and TRBJ1-2): SQTIHQWPATLVQPVGSPLSLECTVEGTSNPNLYWYRQAAGRGLQLLFYSVGIGQISSEVPQNLSASRPQDRQFILSSKKLLLSDSGFYLCAWKSGVFTNYGYTFGSGTRLTVV.

V usage is TRBV4-1 and J usage is TRBJ1-4; D perhaps matches TRBD1 (6 bases). The CDR3 has 16 amino acids. Germline V gene sequence: CDR1 MGHRA, CDR2 YSYEKL. Deletions cut 4 bases from V and 5 bases from J, with 17 bases between. The CDR3: CASSLGQSLLNEKLFF. The CDR3 bases are TGCGCCAGCAGCCTAGGACAGTCTCTATTGAATGAAAAACTGTTTTTT.

The chain links TRBV7-9 to TRBJ1-6; D not certain. This CDR3 comprises 12 residues. Germline V gives CDR1 SEHNR, CDR2 FQNEAQ (reference sequence). The V end was cut by 4 bases, the J end by 7 bases, with 5 bases between. DNA for the CDR3: TGTGCCAGCAGCTCCCTCAATTCACCCCTCCACTTT. It encodes CASSSLNSPLHF.

The chain uses TRBV19 and TRBJ1-4; the D gene is possibly TRBD1 (6 bases). V was pared by 2 bases and J by 3 bases, with 10 bases between. Germline loops: CDR1 LNHDA, CDR2 SQIVND (reference sequence). There are 15 residues in the CDR3. The CDR3 is CASSIMGAANEKLFF. CDR3 sequence (DNA): TGTGCCAGTAGTATAATGGGGGCAGCTAATGAAAAACTGTTTTTT.

J is TRBJ1-1 and V is TRBV6-5, with a possible D match to TRBD1 (6 bases). V was pared by 7 bases and J by 5 bases, with 14 bases between. Per germline, CDR1 MNHEY and CDR2 SVGAGI. This CDR3 contains 13 residues. CDR3: CASKLQGKTEAFF. CDR3 DNA sequence: TGTGCCAGCAAGCTACAGGGTAAGACTGAAGCTTTCTTT.

V is TRBV5-1 and J is TRBJ1-6, with 8 bases that match TRBD1. Trimming took 4 bases from V and 6 from J; bases not matched to a gene: 9. The V gene's germline CDR1 is SGHRS and CDR2 YFSETQ. CDR3 size: 16 residues. The CDR3 DNA follows: TGCGCCAGCAGCCTGACGTCGGACAGGGTTAATTCACCCCTCCACTTT. Protein sequence: CASSLTSDRVNSPLHF. Combining the CDR3 with reference TRBV5-1 and TRBJ1-6 gives the whole variable domain KAGVTQTPRYLIKTRGQQVTLSCSPISGHRSVSWYQQTPGQGLQFLFEYFSETQRNKGNFPGRFSGRQFSNSRSEMNVSTLELGDSALYLCASSLTSDRVNSPLHFGNGTRLTVT.